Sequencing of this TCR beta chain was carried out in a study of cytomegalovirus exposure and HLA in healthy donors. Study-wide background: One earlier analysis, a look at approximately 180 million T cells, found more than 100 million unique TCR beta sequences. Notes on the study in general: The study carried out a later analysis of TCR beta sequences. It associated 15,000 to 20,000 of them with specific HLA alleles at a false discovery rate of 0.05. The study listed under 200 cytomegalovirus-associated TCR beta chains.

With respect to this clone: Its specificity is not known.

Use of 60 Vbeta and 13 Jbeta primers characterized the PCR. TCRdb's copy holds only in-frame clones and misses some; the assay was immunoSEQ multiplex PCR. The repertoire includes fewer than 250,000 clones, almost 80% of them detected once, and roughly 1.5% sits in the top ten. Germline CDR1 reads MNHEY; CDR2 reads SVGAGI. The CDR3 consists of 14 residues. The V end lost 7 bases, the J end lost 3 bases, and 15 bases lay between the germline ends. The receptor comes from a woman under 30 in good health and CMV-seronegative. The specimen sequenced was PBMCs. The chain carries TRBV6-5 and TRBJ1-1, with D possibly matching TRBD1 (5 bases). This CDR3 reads CASNRAGSDTEAFF. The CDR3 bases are TGTGCCAGCAATCGGGCAGGGTCGGACACTGAAGCTTTCTTT.